The clone carrying this T cell receptor (beta chain) was recorded once. The antigen remains undetermined. The data originate from a study of shared clonotypes between healthy human individuals. Study-level findings and limits: Naive subsets generally exceeded memory subsets in estimated richness.

With V trimmed by 1 base and J by 9 bases, 8 bases remained unmatched. Germline CDR1 MNHNS, CDR2 SASEGT. CDR3 length: 16 residues. Profiled with immunoSEQ multiplex PCR; TCRdb holds only in-frame clones, not every one. This table has some 2,500,000 clones, just under 95% appearing once. The study drew all its donors from Caucasian adults living in Nashville, Tennessee. The specimen sequenced was naive CD4+ T cells from PBMCs. Sample subset: CD45RA+ positively selected. This sequence joins TRBV6-1 and TRBJ1-6; 8 nucleotides match TRBD1. This sequence originates from a man between 18 and 35 years old in good health. Some clones in this sample may be carry-over from other donors' samples. The CDR3 here is CASSEGAGGKGSPLHF. CDR3 coding DNA: TGTGCCAGCAGTGAAGGCGCAGGGGGCAAAGGTTCACCCCTCCACTTT.